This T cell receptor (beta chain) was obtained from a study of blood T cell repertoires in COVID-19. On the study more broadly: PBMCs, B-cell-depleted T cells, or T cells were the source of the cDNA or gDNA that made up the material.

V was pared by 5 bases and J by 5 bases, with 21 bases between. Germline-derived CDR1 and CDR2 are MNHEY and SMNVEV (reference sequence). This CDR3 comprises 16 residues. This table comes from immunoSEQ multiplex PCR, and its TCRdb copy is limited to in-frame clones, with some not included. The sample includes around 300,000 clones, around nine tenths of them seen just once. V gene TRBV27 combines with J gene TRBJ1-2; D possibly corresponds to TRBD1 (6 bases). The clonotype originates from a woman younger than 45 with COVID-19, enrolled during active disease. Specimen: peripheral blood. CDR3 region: CASSPIGAGESYGYTF. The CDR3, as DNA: TGTGCCAGCAGTCCCATCGGGGCAGGGGAAAGTTATGGCTACACCTTC.